Listed here are 15 T cell receptor beta chains from one sample, sequenced in a study of T cells in Graves' hyperthyroidism and ophthalmopathy. From RNA transcripts, TCR beta CDR3 regions were amplified. First-round RT-PCR with HTBI primers amplified the TCR CDR3 region. TCRdb fed the multiplex PCR reads into MiXCR, producing one record per CDR3 protein. Of roughly 280,000 distinct CDR3 sequences detected, approximately 15% appear once; the ten largest clones hold over 45%. The sample consisted of blood. Receptors originate from an older woman with Graves' ophthalmopathy.

This clonotype was found many times. The rearrangement uses TRBV20-1 and TRBJ2-7; 15 positions match TRBD2. This CDR3 region has 15 residues. Germline CDR1 reads DFQATT; CDR2 reads SNEGSKA (reference sequence). With 5 bases clipped from V and 7 bases from J, the junction kept 9 bases outside the gene matches. CDR3 region: CSARNPGTSGREQYF. Written as DNA, the CDR3 is TGCAGTGCTCGTAACCCTGGGACTAGCGGGAGGGAGCAGTACTTC.

This chain links TRBV29-1 with TRBJ2-7, with 8 bases matching TRBD2. Looked up from germline, CDR1 is SQVTM and CDR2 is ANQGSEA. The CDR3 sequence is 13 residues long. In nucleotides, the CDR3 is TGCGGCGCCACACTAGCGGACTCCTACGAGCAGTACTTC. It yields the protein CGATLADSYEQYF.

The sample holds many counts of this clonotype. The chain recombines TRBV5-8 with TRBJ2-5; no definite D call. The CDR3 runs to 13 residues. Germline CDR1 reads SGHTS; CDR2 reads YDEGEE. V was cut by 0 bases and J by 3 bases, with 6 bases left in between. The CDR3 nucleotides read TGTGCCAGCAGCTTGGGTGGGGAAGAGACCCAGTACTTC. Amino acid sequence: CASSLGGEETQYF.

To note about this clonotype: Sequence at one end of the junction differs from germline and may be a read error. The chain carries TRBV28 and TRBJ2-7; 12 positions match TRBD2. Germline CDR1 and CDR2: MDHEN and SYDVKM. This CDR3 has 16 residues. The CDR3 DNA reads as TGTCCCAGCATGGTAGGGGCTAGCGGGAGGGCCTACGAGCAGTACTTC. It translates to CPSMVGASGRAYEQYF. The whole variable domain, remainder taken from reference TRBV28 and TRBJ2-7, is DVKVTQSSRYLVKRTGEKVFLECVQDMDHENMFWYRQDPGLGLRLIYFSYDVKMKEKGDIPEGYSVSREKKERFSLILESASTNQTSMYLCPSMVGASGRAYEQYFGPGTRLTVT.

This clonotype was seen more than once but under ten times. V is TRBV4-2 and J is TRBJ2-7, with D tentatively TRBD1 (6 bases). Germline assignment: CDR1 LGHNA and CDR2 YNFKEQ. Between the trimmed V and J ends, which lost 4 bases and 4 bases, there was a span of 17 bases. The CDR3 runs to 15 residues. The CDR3 nucleotides are TGTGCCAGCAGCCGCCAGGGGCAGGGTAGTTACGAGCAGTACTTC. Translated: CASSRQGQGSYEQYF.

The V and J genes are TRBV6-1 and TRBJ2-6; D uncertain. This CDR3 has 15 residues. Germline V gene sequence: CDR1 MNHNS, CDR2 SASEGT. V lost 8 bases and J 0 bases, leaving 11 bases between the germline ends. DNA for the CDR3: TGTGCCAGCGGGCGGTACCTCTCTGGGGCCAACGTCCTGACTTTC. Its translation is CASGRYLSGANVLTF.

At least ten counts were recorded for this clonotype. J is TRBJ2-2 and V is TRBV7-2; D remains ambiguous. Germline V gene lookup returns CDR1 SGHTA and CDR2 FQGNSA. There are 19 residues in the CDR3. Trimming pared 1 base from V and 5 bases from J, leaving 23 bases between. The CDR3 region is CASSLVPFVRPLGTGELFF. The DNA of the CDR3 is TGTGCCAGCAGCTTAGTACCTTTTGTCAGGCCCCTGGGGACCGGGGAGCTGTTTTTT.

This clonotype was counted between two and nine times. The genes are TRBV29-1 and TRBJ1-2, with D unresolved. The CDR3 runs to 11 residues. Germline V gives CDR1 SQVTM, CDR2 ANQGSEA. V was trimmed by 4 bases and J by 3 bases, leaving 6 bases between them. CDR3 region: CSVGADYGYTF. The DNA for the CDR3 is TGCAGCGTTGGGGCAGACTATGGCTACACCTTC.

This clonotype was counted only a few times. The rearrangement joins TRBV28 to TRBJ1-5; 8 bases fit TRBD1. Germline assignment: CDR1 MDHEN and CDR2 SYDVKM. This CDR3 is built from 15 residues. V lost 5 bases to trimming and J lost 4 bases; unmatched junction nucleotides: 7. The CDR3 sequence: CASSRTGNGNQPQHF. CDR3 bases: TGTGCCAGCAGTAGGACAGGGAATGGGAATCAGCCCCAGCATTTT.

The V and J genes are TRBV25-1 and TRBJ2-5; a weak D match, TRBD2 (6 bases). CDR1 is MGHDK and CDR2 is SYGVNS in the germline V gene. The CDR3 totals 14 residues. V lost 3 bases and J lost 3, with 11 bases in between. DNA for the CDR3: TGTGCCAGCAGTGAGGGCGGCGGGAAAGAGACCCAGTACTTC. Its protein product is CASSEGGGKETQYF. The full variable domain, its missing parts supplied by reference TRBV25-1 and TRBJ2-5, is EADIYQTPRYLVIGTGKKITLECSQTMGHDKMYWYQQDPGMELHLIHYSYGVNSTEKGDLSSESTVSRIRTEHFPLTLESARPSHTSQYLCASSEGGGKETQYFGPGTRLLVL.

This clonotype occurred many times. The chain links TRBV7-7 to TRBJ2-5, with D possibly being TRBD1 (5 bases). Germline-derived CDR1 and CDR2 are SSHAT and FNYEAQ (reference sequence). The ends were cut back, 1 base at V and 4 bases at J, with 10 bases in the middle. CDR3 length: 14 amino acids. The CDR3 region has the DNA TGTGCCAGCAGCTTAGGCAGGGTAGGAGAGACCCAGTACTTC. Amino acids: CASSLGRVGETQYF.

Only a few counts were recorded for this clonotype. The chain links TRBV5-4 to TRBJ2-2, with 10 bases identical to TRBD2. Germline CDR1 SGHNT, CDR2 YYREEE (reference sequence). The trim removed 7 bases at V and 3 bases at J, leaving 3 bases unmatched. The CDR3 has 14 amino acids. The CDR3 DNA is TGTGCCAGCGGCAGCGGGGGGGACACCGGGGAGCTGTTTTTT. Translation: CASGSGGDTGELFF.

With regard to this clonotype: One end of the junction is discordant with germline, which a read error may explain. This chain links TRBV20-1 with TRBJ1-2; D is possibly TRBD1 (6 bases). CDR3 length: 13 amino acids. CDR1 is DFQATT and CDR2 is SNEGSKA in the germline V gene (reference sequence). CDR3 DNA: TGCAGTGGTAGACAGGAGACTAACTATGGCTACACCTTC. This gives the protein CSGRQETNYGYTF.

The chain combines TRBV19 with TRBJ1-6; the D is unclear. There are 13 residues in the CDR3. From germline, CDR1 is LNHDA and CDR2 SQIVND (reference sequence). The ends were cut back, 3 bases at V and 10 bases at J, with 10 bases in the middle. The CDR3 region is CASSIGRMSPLHF. The CDR3 coding sequence is TGTGCCAGTAGTATTGGGAGAATGTCACCCCTCCACTTT.

This clonotype was recorded at least ten times. The V call is TRBV6-6, the J call TRBJ2-7; TRBD2 aligns across 9 bases. Per the germline V gene, CDR1 is MNHNY and CDR2 is SVGAGI (reference sequence). The CDR3 contains 15 residues. The ends lost 0 bases at V and 6 bases at J; junction bases unmatched: 6. In nucleotides, the CDR3 is TGTGCCAGCAGTTACTCGGCGGGAGGGCCCGGCGAGCAGTACTTC. This codes for CASSYSAGGPGEQYF.